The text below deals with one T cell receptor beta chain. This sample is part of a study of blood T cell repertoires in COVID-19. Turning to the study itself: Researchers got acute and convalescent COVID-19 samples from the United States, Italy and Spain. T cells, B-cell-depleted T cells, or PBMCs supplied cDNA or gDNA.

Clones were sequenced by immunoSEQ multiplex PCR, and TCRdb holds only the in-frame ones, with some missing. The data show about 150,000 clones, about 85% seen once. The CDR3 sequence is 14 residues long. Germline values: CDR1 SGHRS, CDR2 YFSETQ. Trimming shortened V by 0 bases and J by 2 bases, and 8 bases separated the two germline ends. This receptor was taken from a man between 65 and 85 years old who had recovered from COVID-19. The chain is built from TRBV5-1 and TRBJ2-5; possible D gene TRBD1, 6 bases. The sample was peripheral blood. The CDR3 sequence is CASSLGTAQETQYF. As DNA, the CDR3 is TGCGCCAGCAGCTTGGGGACAGCTCAAGAGACCCAGTACTTC.